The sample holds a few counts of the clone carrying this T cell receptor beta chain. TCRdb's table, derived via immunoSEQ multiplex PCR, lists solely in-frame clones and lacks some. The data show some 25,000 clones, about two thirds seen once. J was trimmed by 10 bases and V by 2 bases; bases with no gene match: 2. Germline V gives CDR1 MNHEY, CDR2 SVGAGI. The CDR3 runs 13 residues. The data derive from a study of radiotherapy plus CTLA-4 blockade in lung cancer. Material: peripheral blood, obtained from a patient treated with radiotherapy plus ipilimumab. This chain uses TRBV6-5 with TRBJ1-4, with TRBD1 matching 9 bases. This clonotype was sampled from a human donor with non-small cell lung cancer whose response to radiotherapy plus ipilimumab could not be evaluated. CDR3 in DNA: TGTGCCAGCAGTTACACAGGGGGCGGAAAACTGTTTTTT. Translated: CASSYTGGGKLFF.